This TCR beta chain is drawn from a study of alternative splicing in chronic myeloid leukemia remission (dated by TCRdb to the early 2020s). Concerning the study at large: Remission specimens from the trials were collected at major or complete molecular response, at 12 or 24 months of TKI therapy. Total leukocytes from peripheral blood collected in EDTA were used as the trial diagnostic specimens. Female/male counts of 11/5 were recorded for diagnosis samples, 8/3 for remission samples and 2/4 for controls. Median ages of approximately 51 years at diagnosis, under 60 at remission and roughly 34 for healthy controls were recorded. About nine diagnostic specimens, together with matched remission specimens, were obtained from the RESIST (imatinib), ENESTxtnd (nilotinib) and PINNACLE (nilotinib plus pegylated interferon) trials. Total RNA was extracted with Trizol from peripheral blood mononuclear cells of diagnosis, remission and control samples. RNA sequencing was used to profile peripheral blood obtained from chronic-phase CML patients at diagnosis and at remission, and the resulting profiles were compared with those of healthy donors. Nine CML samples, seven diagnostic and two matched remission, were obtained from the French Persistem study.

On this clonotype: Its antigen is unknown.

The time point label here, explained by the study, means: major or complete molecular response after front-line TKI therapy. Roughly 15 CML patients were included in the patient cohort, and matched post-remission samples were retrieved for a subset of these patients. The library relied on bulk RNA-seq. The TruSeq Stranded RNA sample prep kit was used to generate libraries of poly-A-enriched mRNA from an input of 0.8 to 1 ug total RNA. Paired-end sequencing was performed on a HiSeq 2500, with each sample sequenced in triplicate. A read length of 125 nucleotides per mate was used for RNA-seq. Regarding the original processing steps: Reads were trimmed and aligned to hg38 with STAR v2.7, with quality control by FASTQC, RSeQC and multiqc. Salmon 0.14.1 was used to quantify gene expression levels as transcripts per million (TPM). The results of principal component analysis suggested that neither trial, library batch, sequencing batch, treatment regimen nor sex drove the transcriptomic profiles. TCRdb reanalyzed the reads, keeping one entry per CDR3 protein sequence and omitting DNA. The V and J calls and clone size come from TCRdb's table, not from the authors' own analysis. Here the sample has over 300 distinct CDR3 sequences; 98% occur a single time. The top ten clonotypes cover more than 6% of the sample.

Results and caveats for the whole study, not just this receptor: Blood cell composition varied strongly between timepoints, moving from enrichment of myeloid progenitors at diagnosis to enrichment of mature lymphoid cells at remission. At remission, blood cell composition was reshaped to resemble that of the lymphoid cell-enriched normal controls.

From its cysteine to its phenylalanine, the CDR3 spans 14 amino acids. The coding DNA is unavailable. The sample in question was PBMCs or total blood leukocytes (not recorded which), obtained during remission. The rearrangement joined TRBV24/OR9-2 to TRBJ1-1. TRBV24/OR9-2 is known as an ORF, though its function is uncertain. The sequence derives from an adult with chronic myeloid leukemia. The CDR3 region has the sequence CATSDEDRATEAFF.